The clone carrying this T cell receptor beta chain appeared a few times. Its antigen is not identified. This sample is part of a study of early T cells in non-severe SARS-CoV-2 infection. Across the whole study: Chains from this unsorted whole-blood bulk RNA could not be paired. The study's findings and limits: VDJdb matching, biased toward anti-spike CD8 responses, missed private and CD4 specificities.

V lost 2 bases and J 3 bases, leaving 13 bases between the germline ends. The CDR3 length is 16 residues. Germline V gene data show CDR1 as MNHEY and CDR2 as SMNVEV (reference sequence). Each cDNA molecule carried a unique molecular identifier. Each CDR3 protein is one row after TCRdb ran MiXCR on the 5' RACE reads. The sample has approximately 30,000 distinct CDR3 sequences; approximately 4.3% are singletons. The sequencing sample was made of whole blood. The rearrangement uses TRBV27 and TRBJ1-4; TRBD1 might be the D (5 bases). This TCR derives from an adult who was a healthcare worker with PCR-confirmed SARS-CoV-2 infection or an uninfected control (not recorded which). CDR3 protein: CASSLQGTVPNEKLFF. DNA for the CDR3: TGTGCCAGCAGTTTACAGGGAACGGTGCCTAATGAAAAACTGTTTTTT.